This TCR beta chain was obtained from a study of prognosis after radiotherapy for stage I lung cancer. The wider study: Approximately 15 cases involved newly diagnosed primary stage I lung tumors, and several involved oligometastatic NSCLC subsequent to surgical resection of the primary tumor. Study conclusions and caveats: There was a fall in unique TCR clone counts after stereotactic body radiation therapy, median roughly 10,000 versus 7,000.

This clonotype was counted at least ten times. The antigen remains unidentified. Genomic DNA was the source, and TCR beta CDR3 was amplified from it by two-round multiplex PCR. For every TRBV and TRBJ gene, a specific primer was used in first-round PCR. TCRdb processed the multiplex PCR reads anew with MiXCR; each CDR3 protein has one entry. The data show roughly 20,000 distinct CDR3 sequences, approximately 50% seen once. The sample consisted of PBMCs, taken before or after stereotactic body radiation therapy (not recorded which). This receptor was taken from a donor aged 50 or older with non-small cell lung cancer.

The CDR3 sequence: CAIRSGADDTQYF. Written as DNA, the CDR3 is TGTGCCATCAGGTCAGGAGCGGACGATACGCAGTATTTT. The chain uses TRBV10-3 and TRBJ2-3; TRBD2 might be the D (5 bases). Per germline, CDR1 ENHRY and CDR2 SYGVKD. Trimming cost V 6 bases and J 6 bases, with 13 bases left between them. The CDR3 runs to 13 residues.